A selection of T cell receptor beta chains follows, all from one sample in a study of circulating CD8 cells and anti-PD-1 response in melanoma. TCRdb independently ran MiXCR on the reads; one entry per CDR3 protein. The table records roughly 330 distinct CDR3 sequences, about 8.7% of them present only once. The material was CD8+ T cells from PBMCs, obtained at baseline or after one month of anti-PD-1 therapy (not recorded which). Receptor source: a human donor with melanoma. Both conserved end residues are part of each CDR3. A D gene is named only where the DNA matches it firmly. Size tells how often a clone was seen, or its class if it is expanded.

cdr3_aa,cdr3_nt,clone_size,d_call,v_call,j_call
CASSIDPGTPFYEQYF,TGTGCCAGTAGTATAGATCCCGGGACACCGTTCTACGAGCAGTACTTC,large,NA,TRBV19,TRBJ2-7
CASSQSPYEQYF,TGTGCCAGCAGCCAATCGCCCTACGAGCAGTACTTC,large,NA,TRBV16,TRBJ2-7
CASSMGTGREQYF,TGTGCCAGCAGCATGGGGACAGGGCGCGAGCAGTACTTC,large,TRBD1,TRBV7-2,TRBJ2-7
CAWSGISRQDLYNEQFF,TGTGCCTGGAGTGGTATTTCCCGACAGGACCTCTACAATGAGCAGTTCTTC,medium-sized,NA,TRBV30,TRBJ2-1
CAISDPGTGVYEQYF,TGTGCCATCAGTGATCCCGGGACAGGAGTTTACGAGCAGTACTTC,large,TRBD1,TRBV10-3,TRBJ2-7
CSVEKLVSSQETQYF,TGCAGCGTTGAAAAACTAGTATCCTCTCAAGAGACCCAGTACTTC,large,NA,TRBV29-1,TRBJ2-5
CASRMGTSNTEAFF,TGTGCCAGTAGGATGGGGACATCGAACACTGAAGCTTTCTTT,medium-sized,NA,TRBV19,TRBJ1-1
CASSLAAYNEQFF,TGTGCCAGCAGCTTAGCTGCGTACAATGAGCAGTTCTTC,large,NA,TRBV7-8,TRBJ2-1
CASSLFGQGGEAFF,TGTGCCAGCAGTTTATTCGGACAGGGTGGTGAAGCTTTCTTT,large,TRBD1,TRBV27,TRBJ1-1
CSARDVGLGQPQHF,TGCAGTGCTAGAGACGTCGGGTTAGGTCAGCCCCAGCATTTT,large,NA,TRBV20-1,TRBJ1-5
CSARGLGETQYF,TGCAGTGCTAGAGGACTCGGGGAGACCCAGTACTTC,large,NA,TRBV20-1,TRBJ2-5
CASSEGLAGGTYEQYF,TGTGCCAGCAGCGAGGGACTAGCGGGGGGGACCTACGAGCAGTACTTC,large,TRBD2,TRBV7-2,TRBJ2-7
CASSSHLNTGELFF,TGTGCCAGCAGTTCACACTTGAACACCGGGGAGCTGTTTTTT,large,NA,TRBV27,TRBJ2-2